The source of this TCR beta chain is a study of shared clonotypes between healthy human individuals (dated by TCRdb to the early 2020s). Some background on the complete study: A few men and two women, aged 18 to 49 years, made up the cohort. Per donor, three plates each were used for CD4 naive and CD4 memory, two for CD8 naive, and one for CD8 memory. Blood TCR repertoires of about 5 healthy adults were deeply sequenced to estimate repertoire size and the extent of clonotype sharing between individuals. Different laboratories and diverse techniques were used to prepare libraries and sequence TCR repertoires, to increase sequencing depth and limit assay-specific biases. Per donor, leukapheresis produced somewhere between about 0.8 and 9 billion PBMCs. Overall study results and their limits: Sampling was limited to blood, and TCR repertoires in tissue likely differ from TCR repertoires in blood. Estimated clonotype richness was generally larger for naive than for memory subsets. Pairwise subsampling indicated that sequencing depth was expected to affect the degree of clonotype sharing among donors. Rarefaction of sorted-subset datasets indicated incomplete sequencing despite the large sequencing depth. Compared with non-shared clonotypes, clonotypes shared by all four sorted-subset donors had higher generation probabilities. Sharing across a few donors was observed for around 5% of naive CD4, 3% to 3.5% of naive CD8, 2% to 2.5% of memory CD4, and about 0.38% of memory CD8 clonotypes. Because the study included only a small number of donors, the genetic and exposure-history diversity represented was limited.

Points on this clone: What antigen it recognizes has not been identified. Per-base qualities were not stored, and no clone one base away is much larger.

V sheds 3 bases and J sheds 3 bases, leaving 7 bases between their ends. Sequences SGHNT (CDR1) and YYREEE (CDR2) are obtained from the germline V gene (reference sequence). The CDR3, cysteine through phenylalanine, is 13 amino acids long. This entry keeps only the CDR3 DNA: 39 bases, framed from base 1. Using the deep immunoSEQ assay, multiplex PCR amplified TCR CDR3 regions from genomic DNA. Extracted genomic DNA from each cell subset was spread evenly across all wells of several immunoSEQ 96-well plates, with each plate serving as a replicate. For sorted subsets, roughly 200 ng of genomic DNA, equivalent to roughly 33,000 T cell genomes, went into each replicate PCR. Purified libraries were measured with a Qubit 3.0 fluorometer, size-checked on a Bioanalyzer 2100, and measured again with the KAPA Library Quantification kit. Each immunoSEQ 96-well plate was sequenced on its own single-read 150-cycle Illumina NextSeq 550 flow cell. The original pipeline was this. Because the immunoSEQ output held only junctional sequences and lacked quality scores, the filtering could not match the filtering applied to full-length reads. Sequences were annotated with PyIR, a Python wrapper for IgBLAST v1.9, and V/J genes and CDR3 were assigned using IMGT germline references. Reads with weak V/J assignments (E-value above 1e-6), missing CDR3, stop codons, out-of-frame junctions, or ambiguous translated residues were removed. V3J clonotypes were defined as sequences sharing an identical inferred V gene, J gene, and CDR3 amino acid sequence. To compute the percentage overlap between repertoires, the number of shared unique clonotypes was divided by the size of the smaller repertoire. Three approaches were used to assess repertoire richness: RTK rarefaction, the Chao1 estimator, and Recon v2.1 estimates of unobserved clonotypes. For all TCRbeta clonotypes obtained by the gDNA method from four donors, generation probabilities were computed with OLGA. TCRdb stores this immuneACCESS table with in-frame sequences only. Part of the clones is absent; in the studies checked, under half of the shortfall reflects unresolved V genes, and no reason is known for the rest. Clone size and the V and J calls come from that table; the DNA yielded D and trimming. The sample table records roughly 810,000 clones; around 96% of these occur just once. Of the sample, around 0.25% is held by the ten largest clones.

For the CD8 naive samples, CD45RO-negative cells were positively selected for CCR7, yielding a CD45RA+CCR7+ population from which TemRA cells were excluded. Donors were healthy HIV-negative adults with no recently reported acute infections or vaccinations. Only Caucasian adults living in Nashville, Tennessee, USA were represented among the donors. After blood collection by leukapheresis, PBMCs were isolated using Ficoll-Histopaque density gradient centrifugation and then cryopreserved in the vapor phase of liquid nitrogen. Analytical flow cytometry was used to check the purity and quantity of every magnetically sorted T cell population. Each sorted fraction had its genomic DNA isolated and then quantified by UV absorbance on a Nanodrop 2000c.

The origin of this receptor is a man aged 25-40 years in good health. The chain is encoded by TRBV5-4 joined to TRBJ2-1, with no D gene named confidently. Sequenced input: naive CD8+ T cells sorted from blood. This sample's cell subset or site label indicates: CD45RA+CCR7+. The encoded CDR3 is CASSSIDYNEQFF. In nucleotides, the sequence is TGTGCCAGCAGCTCTATCGACTACAATGAGCAGTTCTTC.